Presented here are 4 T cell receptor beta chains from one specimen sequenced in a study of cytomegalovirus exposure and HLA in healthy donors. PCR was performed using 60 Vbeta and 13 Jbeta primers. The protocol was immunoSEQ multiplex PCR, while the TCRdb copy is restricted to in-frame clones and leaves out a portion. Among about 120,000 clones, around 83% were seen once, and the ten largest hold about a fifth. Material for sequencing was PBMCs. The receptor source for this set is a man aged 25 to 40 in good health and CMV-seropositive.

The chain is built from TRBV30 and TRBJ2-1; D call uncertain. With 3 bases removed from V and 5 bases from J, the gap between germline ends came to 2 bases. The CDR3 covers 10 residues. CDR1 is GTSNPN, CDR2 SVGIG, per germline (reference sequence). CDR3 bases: TGTGCCTGGAGCGACAATGAGCAGTTCTTC. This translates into CAWSDNEQFF.

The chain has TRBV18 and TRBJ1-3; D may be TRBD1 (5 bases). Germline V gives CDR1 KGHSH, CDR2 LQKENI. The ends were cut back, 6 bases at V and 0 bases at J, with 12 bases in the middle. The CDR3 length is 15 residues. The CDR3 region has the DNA TGTGCCAGCTCGCTCACAGGTCTCTCTGGAAACACCATATATTTT. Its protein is CASSLTGLSGNTIYF.

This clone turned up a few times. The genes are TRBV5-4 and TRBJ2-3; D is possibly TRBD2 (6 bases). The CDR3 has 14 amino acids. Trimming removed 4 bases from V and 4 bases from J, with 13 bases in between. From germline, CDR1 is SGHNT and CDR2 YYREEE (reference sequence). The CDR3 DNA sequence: TGTGCCAGCAGCGTGGAGTGGGGGGCAGATACGCAGTATTTT. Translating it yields CASSVEWGADTQYF. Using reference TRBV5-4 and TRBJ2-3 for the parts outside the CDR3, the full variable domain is ETGVTQSPTHLIKTRGQQVTLRCSSQSGHNTVSWYQQALGQGPQFIFQYYREEENGRGNFPPRFSGLQFPNYSSELNVNALELDDSALYLCASSVEWGADTQYFGPGTRLTVL.

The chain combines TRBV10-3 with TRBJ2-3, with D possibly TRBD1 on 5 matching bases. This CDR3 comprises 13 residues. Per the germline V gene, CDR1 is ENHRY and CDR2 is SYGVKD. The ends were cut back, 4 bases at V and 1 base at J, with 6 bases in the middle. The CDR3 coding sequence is TGTGCCATCAGTGTGACAGGCACAGATACGCAGTATTTT. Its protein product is CAISVTGTDTQYF.